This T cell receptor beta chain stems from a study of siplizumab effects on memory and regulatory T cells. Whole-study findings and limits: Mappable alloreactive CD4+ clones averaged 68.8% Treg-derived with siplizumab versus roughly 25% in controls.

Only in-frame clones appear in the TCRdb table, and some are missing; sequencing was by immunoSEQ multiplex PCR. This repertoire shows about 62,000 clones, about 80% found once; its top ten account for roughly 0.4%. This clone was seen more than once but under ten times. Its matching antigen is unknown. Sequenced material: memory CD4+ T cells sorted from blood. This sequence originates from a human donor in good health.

CDR3 nucleotide sequence: TGTGCCAGTAGTAGGGACTACGCGGGAGAGACCCAGTACTTC. Protein: CASSRDYAGETQYF. V gene TRBV19 combines with J gene TRBJ2-5, with 7 bases identical to TRBD2. This CDR3 has 14 amino acids. Germline loops: CDR1 LNHDA, CDR2 SQIVND (reference sequence). V dropped 4 bases and J dropped 4; count of bases not matched to a gene: 6.